This T cell receptor beta chain came from a study of blood T cells in healthy people across ages. The CDR3 is 15 amino acids. The germline V gene has CDR1 ENHRY and CDR2 SYGVKD. V lost 5 bases and J lost 2; bases outside the gene matches: 4. On this clonotype itself: Antigen unknown.

Overall study findings and caveats: Observed TCR beta diversity per million T cells went down as age went up. This fall followed a roughly linear course with age.

The use of a sample-barcoded 5' primer and a J-beta primer mix characterized a second PCR of roughly 7 to 12 cycles. Each cDNA molecule carried a tag from a template-switch adaptor that contained 12 random nucleotides. One entry per CDR3 protein results from TCRdb running MiXCR on the 5' RACE reads. This table has 800,000 to 1,000,000 distinct CDR3 sequences, around 48% appearing once. This receptor was obtained from a man aged 25-45 years in good health. The sequencing input was blood. The chain links TRBV10-3 to TRBJ2-3; TRBD2 agrees at 10 bases. CDR3 DNA sequence: TGTGCCATCAGTAGAGGACTAGCGGCCACAGATACGCAGTATTTT. Translation gives CAISRGLAATDTQYF.